This T cell receptor (beta chain) was retrieved from a study of T cells in Graves' hyperthyroidism and ophthalmopathy. Per the germline V gene, CDR1 is LGHDT and CDR2 is YNNKEL (reference sequence). Trimming removed 8 bases from V and 5 bases from J, with 12 bases in between. CDR3 length equals 13 residues. Lactation, pregnancy, other autoimmune disease or uncontrolled infection led to exclusion of patients. This clonotype has only a few counts. Amplified regions were TCR beta CDR3 sequences from RNA transcripts. HTBI primers were used for first-round RT-PCR of the TCR CDR3. TCRdb reanalysed the multiplex PCR reads using MiXCR and keeps one entry per CDR3 protein. The table has around 300,000 distinct CDR3 sequences, about an eighth seen once.

V and J are TRBV3-1 and TRBJ2-2; the D gene is possibly TRBD1 (6 bases). The sequenced material came from blood. The source of this sequence is a woman in her 30s with Graves' hyperthyroidism that later progressed to Graves' ophthalmopathy. The CDR3 here is CASQRGWTGELFF. DNA of the CDR3: TGTGCCAGCCAAAGGGGGTGGACCGGGGAGCTGTTTTTT.